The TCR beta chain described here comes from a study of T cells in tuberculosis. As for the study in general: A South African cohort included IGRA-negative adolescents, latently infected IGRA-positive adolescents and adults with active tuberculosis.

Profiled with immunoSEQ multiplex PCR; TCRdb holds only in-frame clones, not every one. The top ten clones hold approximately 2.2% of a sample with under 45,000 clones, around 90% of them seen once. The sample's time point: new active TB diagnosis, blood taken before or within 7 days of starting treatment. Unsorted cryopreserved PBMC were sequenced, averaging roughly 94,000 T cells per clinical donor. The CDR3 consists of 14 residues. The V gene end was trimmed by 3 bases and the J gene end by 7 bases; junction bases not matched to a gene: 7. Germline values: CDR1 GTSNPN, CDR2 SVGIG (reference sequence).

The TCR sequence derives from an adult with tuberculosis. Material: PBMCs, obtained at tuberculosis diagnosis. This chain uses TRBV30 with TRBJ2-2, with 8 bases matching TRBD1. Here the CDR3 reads CAWRVQGASGELFF. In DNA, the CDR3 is TGTGCCTGGAGGGTCCAGGGGGCGAGCGGGGAGCTGTTTTTT.